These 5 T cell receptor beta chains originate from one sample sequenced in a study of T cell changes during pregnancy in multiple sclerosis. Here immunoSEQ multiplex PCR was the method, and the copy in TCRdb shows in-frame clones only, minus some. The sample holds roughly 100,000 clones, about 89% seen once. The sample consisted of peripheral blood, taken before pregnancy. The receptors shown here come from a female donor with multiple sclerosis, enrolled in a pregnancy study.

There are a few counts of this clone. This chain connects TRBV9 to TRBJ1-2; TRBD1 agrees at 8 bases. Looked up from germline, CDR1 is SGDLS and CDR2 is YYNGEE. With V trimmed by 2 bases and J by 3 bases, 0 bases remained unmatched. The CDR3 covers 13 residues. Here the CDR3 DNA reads TGTGCCAGCAGCGTGACAGGGGACTATGGCTACACCTTC. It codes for CASSVTGDYGYTF.

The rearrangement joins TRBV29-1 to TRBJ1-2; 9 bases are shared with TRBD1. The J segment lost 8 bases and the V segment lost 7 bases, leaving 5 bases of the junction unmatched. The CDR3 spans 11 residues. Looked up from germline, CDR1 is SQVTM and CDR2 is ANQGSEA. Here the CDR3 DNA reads TGCAGCGCAGAAACAGGGGGCGGCTACACCTTC. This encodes CSAETGGGYTF.

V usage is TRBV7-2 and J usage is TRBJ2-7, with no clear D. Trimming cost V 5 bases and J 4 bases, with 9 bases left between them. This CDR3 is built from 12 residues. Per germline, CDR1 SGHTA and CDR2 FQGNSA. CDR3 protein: CASSQEEYEQYF. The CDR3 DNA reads TGTGCCAGCAGCCAAGAGGAGTACGAGCAGTACTTC.

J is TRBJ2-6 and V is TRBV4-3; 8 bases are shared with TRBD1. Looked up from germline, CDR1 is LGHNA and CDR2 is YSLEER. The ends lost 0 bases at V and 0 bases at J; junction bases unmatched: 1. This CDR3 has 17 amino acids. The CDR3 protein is CASSQDTGGSGANVLTF. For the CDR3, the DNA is TGCGCCAGCAGCCAAGACACAGGGGGCTCTGGGGCCAACGTCCTGACTTTC.

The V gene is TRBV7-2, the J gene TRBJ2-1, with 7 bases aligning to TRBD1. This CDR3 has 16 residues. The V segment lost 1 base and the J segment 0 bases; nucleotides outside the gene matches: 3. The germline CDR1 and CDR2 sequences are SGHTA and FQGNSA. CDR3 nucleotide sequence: TGTGCCAGCAGCTTAGAGGGACAGAGCTCCTACAATGAGCAGTTCTTC. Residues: CASSLEGQSSYNEQFF.